This T cell receptor beta chain was sequenced for a study of T cell responses to AZD1222 COVID-19 vaccine. Profiled with immunoSEQ multiplex PCR; TCRdb holds only in-frame clones, not every one. The data show about 200,000 clones, just over 90% seen once. This receptor was identified in an adult in good health. This specimen was peripheral blood, taken on day 0 of MenACWY control vaccination.

The DNA of the CDR3 is TGCGCCAGCAGCTTGGGGGGCCCGGGGAATTCACCCCTCCACTTT. It is translated as CASSLGGPGNSPLHF. The rearrangement links TRBV5-1 to TRBJ1-6; D might be TRBD1 (5 bases). The CDR3 spans 15 residues. V shed 0 bases and J shed 7 bases, with 11 bases lying between them. The germline gives CDR1 SGHRS, CDR2 YFSETQ.